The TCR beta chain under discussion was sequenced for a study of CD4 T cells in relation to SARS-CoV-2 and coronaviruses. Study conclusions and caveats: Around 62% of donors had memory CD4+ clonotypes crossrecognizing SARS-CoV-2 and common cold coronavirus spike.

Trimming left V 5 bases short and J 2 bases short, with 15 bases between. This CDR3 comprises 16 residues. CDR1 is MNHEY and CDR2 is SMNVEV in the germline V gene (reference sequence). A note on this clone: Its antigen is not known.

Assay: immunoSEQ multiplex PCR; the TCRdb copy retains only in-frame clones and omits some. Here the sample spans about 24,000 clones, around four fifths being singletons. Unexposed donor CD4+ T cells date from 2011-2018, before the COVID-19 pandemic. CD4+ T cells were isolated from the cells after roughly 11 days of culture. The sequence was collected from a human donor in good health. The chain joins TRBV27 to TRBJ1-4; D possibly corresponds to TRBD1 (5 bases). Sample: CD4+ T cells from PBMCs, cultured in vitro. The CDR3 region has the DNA TGTGCCAGCAGTGCCGACGGGACTTGGACTAATGAAAAACTGTTTTTT. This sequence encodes CASSADGTWTNEKLFF. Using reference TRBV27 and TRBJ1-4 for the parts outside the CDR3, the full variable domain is EAQVTQNPRYLITVTGKKLTVTCSQNMNHEYMSWYRQDPGLGLRQIYYSMNVEVTDKGDVPEGYKVSRKEKRNFPLILESPSPNQTSLYFCASSADGTWTNEKLFFGSGTQLSVL.